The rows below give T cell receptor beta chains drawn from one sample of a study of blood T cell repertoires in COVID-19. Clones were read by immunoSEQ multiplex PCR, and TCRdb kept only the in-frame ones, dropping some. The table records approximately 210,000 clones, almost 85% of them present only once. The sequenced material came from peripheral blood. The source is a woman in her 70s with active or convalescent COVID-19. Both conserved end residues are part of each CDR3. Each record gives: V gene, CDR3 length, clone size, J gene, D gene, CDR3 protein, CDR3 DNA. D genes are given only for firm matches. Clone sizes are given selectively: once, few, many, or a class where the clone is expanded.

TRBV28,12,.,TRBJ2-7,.,CASSSPPGEQYF,TGTGCCAGCAGTTCACCCCCGGGGGAGCAGTACTTC
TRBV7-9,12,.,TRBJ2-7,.,CASSLTGTEQYF,TGTGCCAGCAGCCTTACAGGGACCGAGCAGTACTTC
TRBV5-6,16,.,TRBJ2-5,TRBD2,CASSPGLAGHQETQYF,TGTGCCAGCAGCCCTGGACTAGCGGGCCACCAAGAGACCCAGTACTTC
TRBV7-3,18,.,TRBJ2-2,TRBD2,CASSPHGLAGGITGELFF,TGTGCCAGCAGCCCCCATGGACTAGCGGGAGGAATCACCGGGGAGCTGTTTTTT
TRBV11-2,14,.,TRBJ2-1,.,CASSLGGRRDEQFF,TGTGCCAGCAGCTTAGGTGGGAGACGGGATGAGCAGTTCTTC
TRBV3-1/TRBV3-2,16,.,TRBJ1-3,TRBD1,CASSYAGQGVGNTIYF,TGTGCCAGCAGCTATGCGGGACAGGGGGTTGGAAACACCATATATTTT
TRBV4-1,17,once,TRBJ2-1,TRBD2,CASSRGGLALFGNEQFF,TGCGCCAGCAGCCGAGGTGGACTAGCGTTATTTGGGAATGAGCAGTTCTTC
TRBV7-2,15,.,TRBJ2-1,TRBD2,CASSSTSGSVNEQFF,TGTGCCAGCAGCTCAACTAGCGGGAGTGTAAATGAGCAGTTCTTC
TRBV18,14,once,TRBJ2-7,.,CASSPSPGHGEQYF,TGTGCCAGCTCACCTTCTCCCGGACACGGCGAGCAGTACTTC
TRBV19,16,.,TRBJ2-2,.,CASSLSYSSGDGELFF,TGTGCCAGTAGTCTCTCTTATAGCTCGGGGGACGGGGAGCTGTTTTTT
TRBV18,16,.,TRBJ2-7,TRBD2,CASSPALAAEGYEQYF,TGTGCCAGCTCACCGGCCCTAGCGGCCGAGGGGTACGAGCAGTACTTC
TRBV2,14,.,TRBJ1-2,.,CASSDPLSLDGYTF,TGTGCCAGCAGTGACCCCCTTTCTCTCGATGGCTACACCTTC
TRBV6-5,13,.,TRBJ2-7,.,CASRLQGHYEQYF,TGTGCCAGCAGATTACAGGGCCACTACGAGCAGTACTTC
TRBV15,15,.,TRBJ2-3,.,CATSRDRGSTDTQYF,TGTGCCACCAGCAGAGATCGCGGATCCACAGATACGCAGTATTTT
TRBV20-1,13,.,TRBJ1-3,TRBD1,CSASRDRGNTIYF,TGCAGTGCTAGTAGGGACAGGGGAAACACCATATATTTT
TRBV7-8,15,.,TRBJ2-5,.,CASSLDSLYQETQYF,TGTGCCAGCAGCTTAGACAGCTTGTACCAAGAGACCCAGTACTTC
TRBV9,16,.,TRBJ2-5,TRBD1,CASSPSDRDGRETQYF,TGTGCCAGCAGCCCATCGGACAGGGATGGCAGGGAGACCCAGTACTTC
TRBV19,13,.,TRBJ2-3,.,CASRVELTDTQYF,TGTGCCAGTAGGGTGGAGCTCACAGATACGCAGTATTTT
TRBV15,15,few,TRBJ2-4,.,CATSTHRIAKNIQYF,TGTGCCACCAGCACCCACAGAATAGCCAAAAACATTCAGTACTTC
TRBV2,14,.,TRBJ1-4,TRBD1,CASSGQGGVEKLFF,TGTGCCAGCAGCGGACAGGGGGGGGTTGAAAAACTGTTTTTT
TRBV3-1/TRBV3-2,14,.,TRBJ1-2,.,CASSQDSSILGYTF,TGTGCCAGCAGCCAAGATTCAAGCATCCTTGGCTACACCTTC
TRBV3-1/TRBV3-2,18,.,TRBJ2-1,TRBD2,CASSQDELAGGGGNEQFF,TGTGCCAGCAGCCAAGATGAGCTAGCGGGAGGAGGGGGGAATGAGCAGTTCTTC